The clone carrying this TCR beta chain has just one count. The antigen remains undetermined. This sample is part of a study of identical twins. Unique molecular identifiers were present on the cDNA, and a universal primer site came from template switching. Each CDR3 protein gets one entry after TCRdb re-called the 5' RACE reads with MiXCR. The repertoire holds hundreds of thousands of distinct CDR3 sequences, with less than 9% as singletons. V was pared by 4 bases and J by 0 bases, with 10 bases between. Germline-derived CDR1 and CDR2 are MDHEN and SYDVKM. This CDR3 is built from 15 residues. Regarding the study as a whole: The study found excess low generation probability among twin-shared out-of-frame alpha sequences. Without tracking the same donors, conclusions rested on cross-sectional statistical analysis. It was out-of-frame TCR alpha sharing in monozygotic twins that models underestimated.

This sample was also put to use in a study of yellow fever vaccine responses in identical twins.

The receptor's source is a woman aged 18 to 35 in good health. This chain connects TRBV28 to TRBJ2-1, with D possibly TRBD1 on 5 matching bases. The sequencing input was memory (CD45RO+) T cells sorted from blood. CDR3 loop: CASSYRITSYNEQFF. The CDR3 nucleotides are TGTGCCAGCAGTTACAGGATAACCTCCTACAATGAGCAGTTCTTC.